One sample yielded the 15 T cell receptor beta chains listed below, sequenced in a study of blood T cell repertoires in COVID-19. Here immunoSEQ multiplex PCR was the method, and the copy in TCRdb shows in-frame clones only, minus some. The table includes over 200,000 clones, over 80% detected once. Sequencing input: peripheral blood. These receptor sequences come from a woman aged 25-40 years with COVID-19, enrolled during active disease.

This clone was detected only a few times. The CDR3 DNA sequence: TGTGCCAGCACCCTTATGTCTGGAAACACCATATATTTT. The encoded protein is CASTLMSGNTIYF. The J gene is TRBJ1-3, the V gene TRBV6-5; no clear D gene. Per germline, CDR1 MNHEY and CDR2 SVGAGI. This CDR3 contains 13 residues. V lost 7 bases and J 1 base, leaving 8 bases between the germline ends.

In DNA, the CDR3 is TGTGCCAGTAGTATATATCATGGCAGGGCAAGTACTGAAGCTTTCTTT. Its protein product is CASSIYHGRASTEAFF. The rearrangement uses TRBV19 and TRBJ1-1; possibly TRBD1 for D (5 bases). V lost 2 bases and J 5 bases, leaving 18 bases between the germline ends. Germline V CDR1 and CDR2: LNHDA, SQIVND (reference sequence). CDR3 length: 16 amino acids.

The chain combines TRBV3-1 (or the pseudogene TRBV3-2) with TRBJ2-3; tentative D call: TRBD2 (7 bases). The V and J ends lost 4 bases and 6 bases respectively, with 17 bases between them. CDR1 and CDR2 (germline): LGHDT, YNNKEL (reference sequence). This CDR3 is built from 15 residues. The CDR3: CASSLLWGGVDTQYF. The CDR3 coding sequence is TGTGCCAGCAGCCTGCTTTGGGGGGGCGTTGATACGCAGTATTTT.

The chain is built from TRBV30 and TRBJ2-1; 8 bases agree with TRBD2. V lost 0 bases and J lost 4; bases outside the gene matches: 8. Germline-derived CDR1 and CDR2 are GTSNPN and SVGIG (reference sequence). The CDR3 is 16 amino acids. The CDR3 here is CAWSVVAGSQYNEQFF. The CDR3 DNA reads TGTGCCTGGAGTGTGGTAGCGGGGAGTCAATACAATGAGCAGTTCTTC.

V usage is TRBV6-2 or TRBV6-3 and J usage is TRBJ1-5, with D uncertain. This CDR3 is 12 amino acids long. Trimming removed 2 bases at V and 7 bases at J, with 6 bases between. Germline V lookup: CDR1 MNHEY, CDR2 SVGEGT. The CDR3 spells CASSYREQPQHF. For the CDR3, the DNA is TGTGCCAGCAGTTACCGGGAACAGCCCCAGCATTTT.

This clone was detected only once. J is TRBJ1-3 and V is TRBV5-6; 7 nucleotides match TRBD1. The ends lost 3 bases at V and 4 bases at J; junction bases unmatched: 7. Germline V gives CDR1 SGHDT, CDR2 YYEEEE. The CDR3 spans 15 residues. The CDR3 protein is CASSSGQFWGNTIYF. The CDR3 bases are TGTGCCAGCAGCTCGGGACAGTTTTGGGGAAACACCATATATTTT.

This clone showed up many times. At one end, the junction sequence differs from germline, possibly due to a read error. The rearrangement uses TRBV2 and TRBJ1-1; no clear D gene. Germline V gives CDR1 SNHLY, CDR2 FYNNEI. There are 12 residues in the CDR3. For the CDR3, the DNA is TGTGCCAGCAGTGAAGTAGTGGGAGCGCGAGACTTT. This sequence encodes CASSEVVGARDF.

The chain is built from TRBV29-1 and TRBJ1-5; D call uncertain. From germline, CDR1 is SQVTM and CDR2 ANQGSEA. Trimming left V 5 bases short and J 2 bases short, with 10 bases between. This CDR3 contains 13 residues. CDR3 residues: CSVTVQGNQPQHF. The CDR3 bases are TGCAGCGTTACTGTCCAGGGCAATCAGCCCCAGCATTTT. The variable domain in full, with the rest retrieved from reference TRBV29-1 and TRBJ1-5, is SAVISQKPSRDICQRGTSLTIQCQVDSQVTMMFWYRQQPGQSLTLIATANQGSEATYESGFVIDKFPISRPNLTFSTLTVSNMSPEDSSIYLCSVTVQGNQPQHFGDGTRLSIL.

The genes are TRBV7-2 and TRBJ2-5, with 8 bases that match TRBD1. This CDR3 has 15 residues. The J segment lost 4 bases and the V segment lost 5 bases, leaving 9 bases of the junction unmatched. CDR1 SGHTA and CDR2 FQGNSA come from the germline V gene. This CDR3 is CASSGTSGGLETQYF. The CDR3 nucleotides read TGTGCCAGCAGCGGCACATCAGGGGGCTTAGAGACCCAGTACTTC.

The V call is TRBV2, the J call TRBJ2-1; 11 bases are shared with TRBD1. V shed 7 bases, J shed 7 bases, and the junction held 15 bases outside the gene matches. Germline V gene lookup returns CDR1 SNHLY and CDR2 FYNNEI. This CDR3 has 17 residues. Written as DNA, the CDR3 is TGTGCCAGCATGCGACGGTCGGGGACAGGGGGTTTGAATGAGCAGTTCTTC. Amino acid sequence: CASMRRSGTGGLNEQFF.

The rearrangement uses TRBV28 and TRBJ1-2, with D hard to call. Trimming cost V 2 bases and J 8 bases, with 12 bases left between them. This CDR3 comprises 13 residues. The germline gives CDR1 MDHEN, CDR2 SYDVKM. The CDR3 protein is CASSLTWADGYTF. DNA of the CDR3: TGTGCCAGCAGTTTAACTTGGGCTGACGGCTACACCTTC.

The genes are TRBV5-4 and TRBJ2-7; tentatively, D is TRBD2 (5 bases). The CDR3 covers 17 residues. V lost 0 bases, J lost 2 bases, and 18 bases lay in between. Germline V gives CDR1 SGHNT, CDR2 YYREEE (reference sequence). CDR3 bases: TGTGCCAGCAGCTTGGGTGGGGTGGCGGGCCCCCCCTACGAGCAGTACTTC. Translating it yields CASSLGGVAGPPYEQYF. The full variable domain, completed using reference TRBV5-4 and TRBJ2-7, is ETGVTQSPTHLIKTRGQQVTLRCSSQSGHNTVSWYQQALGQGPQFIFQYYREEENGRGNFPPRFSGLQFPNYSSELNVNALELDDSALYLCASSLGGVAGPPYEQYFGPGTRLTVT.

The rearrangement uses TRBV7-9 and TRBJ2-7; perhaps TRBD2 as D (5 bases). The germline gives CDR1 SEHNR, CDR2 FQNEAQ (reference sequence). V was trimmed by 6 bases and J by 5 bases, leaving 11 bases between them. The CDR3 is made up of 12 amino acids. CDR3 amino acids: CASSFQEDEQYF. CDR3 DNA: TGTGCCAGCAGTTTTCAGGAGGACGAGCAGTACTTC.

The chain uses TRBV6-6 and TRBJ1-1; D is unclear. The germline V gene encodes CDR1 MNHNY and CDR2 SVGAGI (reference sequence). CDR3 length: 14 amino acids. V was pared by 0 bases and J by 12 bases, with 17 bases between. The CDR3 region has the DNA TGTGCCAGCAGTTACTCTGAGGAACACCGAGAAACTTTCTTT. It codes for CASSYSEEHRETFF.

V usage is TRBV9 and J usage is TRBJ1-1; D is unclear. From germline, CDR1 is SGDLS and CDR2 YYNGEE. The germline V and J ends were trimmed by 1 base and 0 bases, with 4 bases remaining between them. This CDR3 is built from 13 residues. The CDR3 loop is CASSVSLNTEAFF. In nucleotides, the CDR3 is TGTGCCAGCAGCGTATCCTTGAACACTGAAGCTTTCTTT.